This entry lists 5 T cell receptor beta chains sequenced from one sample in a study of T-cell reconstitution after alpha-beta-depleted transplantation in children. Preparation of the TCRbeta library used unique molecular identifiers. TCRdb independently ran MiXCR on the PCR reads; one entry per CDR3 protein. The sample has about 260,000 distinct CDR3 sequences, less than 9% seen once; the top ten hold 6% to 7%. The source material was PBMCs, mostly from graft donor cells, sampled 180 days after TCRalphabeta/CD19-depleted stem cell transplant. Every receptor here comes from a male patient aged 10 to 17 who had a stem cell transplant for acute lymphoblastic leukemia, so the T cells may come from the graft donor.

This clonotype was seen many times. The chain carries TRBV3-1 and TRBJ2-7, with D perhaps matching TRBD1 (5 bases). Trimming took 4 bases from V and 4 from J, leaving 8 bases between them. The germline gives CDR1 LGHDT, CDR2 YNNKEL (reference sequence). The CDR3 totals 12 residues. CDR3 loop: CASSPDMYEQYF. The CDR3 DNA reads TGTGCCAGCAGCCCGGACATGTACGAGCAGTACTTC.

There are many counts of this clonotype. The gene calls are TRBV7-9 and TRBJ1-5; 7 nucleotides align to TRBD1. Germline CDR1 and CDR2: SEHNR and FQNEAQ (reference sequence). The CDR3 is made up of 14 amino acids. Trimming took 7 bases from V and 2 from J; bases not matched to a gene: 5. Here the CDR3 reads CASNSDRGNQPQHF. Here the CDR3 DNA reads TGTGCCAGCAACTCCGACAGGGGCAATCAGCCCCAGCATTTT.

The J gene is TRBJ1-1, the V gene TRBV10-3, with 7 bases that match TRBD1. This CDR3 has 14 amino acids. V lost 6 bases and J lost 0; bases outside the gene matches: 4. Germline V gives CDR1 ENHRY, CDR2 SYGVKD. CDR3 sequence reads: CAIRRDSMNTEAFF. DNA of the CDR3: TGTGCCATCAGAAGGGACAGCATGAACACTGAAGCTTTCTTT.

This clonotype was counted at least ten times. This chain links TRBV18 with TRBJ2-2; 7 nucleotides align to TRBD1. The CDR3 extends over 15 amino acids. Looked up from germline, CDR1 is KGHSH and CDR2 is LQKENI. The ends lost 1 base at V and 4 bases at J; junction bases unmatched: 3. The CDR3 DNA sequence: TGTGCCAGCTCACCACGAAGGGGGCCCACCGGGGAGCTGTTTTTT. Residues: CASSPRRGPTGELFF.

This clonotype came up many times. This rearrangement joins TRBV12-3 or TRBV12-4 to TRBJ2-5; D ambiguous. V was pared by 8 bases and J by 5 bases, with 12 bases between. This CDR3 comprises 12 residues. The chain's CDR3 is CASVDPGETQYF. CDR3 nucleotide sequence: TGTGCCAGCGTGGACCCTGGGGAGACCCAGTACTTC.